This TCR beta chain emerged from a study of human T cells and chemical hapten exposure. Background on the study: Across the whole study, which lasted roughly five months, patients were given diphenylcyclopropenone on the scalp once a week. Findings and caveats of the study: A positive correlation with patch test score was shown by PT1 expanded TCR counts.

A single record per CDR3 protein comes from TCRdb applying MiXCR to the RACE reads. The sample gives just over 95,000 distinct CDR3 sequences, around 25% of which show up once; about a tenth is in the top ten. There are a few counts of this clonotype. Its antigen is not identified. The time point: patch test 3, about 24 weeks after DPC sensitization. Stated treatment: therapeutic diphenylcyclopropenone sensitization with weekly scalp DPC. Prior to application of each patch test, blood was drawn. The origin of this receptor is a man in his forties with alopecia areata. Some clones in this sample may be carry-over from other donors' samples. The source material was whole blood, sampled in connection with sensitization to the hapten diphenylcyclopropenone (DPC).

CDR3 sequence: CASSHQPGLAGREQFF. The CDR3 coding sequence is TGTGCCAGCAGCCACCAGCCGGGACTAGCGGGAAGGGAGCAGTTCTTC. The chain uses TRBV3-1 and TRBJ2-1; 13 bases align to TRBD2. The CDR3 has 16 residues. V shed 3 bases, J shed 10 bases, and the junction held 9 bases outside the gene matches. Germline V gives CDR1 LGHDT, CDR2 YNNKEL (reference sequence).